Each of the 6 T cell receptor beta chains below was sequenced from the same sample in a study of T cells expressing NK-cell markers. One entry per CDR3 protein, without DNA, is what TCRdb gives after re-calling the 5' RACE reads. The listing contains more than 120,000 distinct CDR3 sequences. Sequencing was performed on blood T cells: a sorted CD56 or NKG2C T cell subset, CD4+ or CD8+ T cells, or bulk PBMC T cells (not recorded which). The source of these receptors is a man between 18 and 35 years old in good health.

V gene TRBV7-9 combines with J gene TRBJ2-5; TCRdb proposes TRBD1, but this gene call is untestable without DNA. Germline loops: CDR1 SEHNR, CDR2 FQNEAQ (reference sequence). This CDR3 has 16 residues. CDR3: CASSSRQQDLQETQYF.

V and J are TRBV14 and TRBJ2-2. There are 13 residues in the CDR3. In germline, CDR1 is SGHDN, CDR2 FVKESK. This chain's CDR3 is CASSQVSFVELFF.

The V call is TRBV4-2, the J call TRBJ2-2. This CDR3 comprises 11 residues. Germline loops: CDR1 LGHNA, CDR2 YNFKEQ. This CDR3 is CASSQAGELFF.

The chain couples TRBV5-1 to TRBJ2-1; no DNA is available, so the TRBD1 call from TCRdb remains unchecked. Germline V gives CDR1 SGHRS, CDR2 YFSETQ. This CDR3 comprises 16 residues. This chain's CDR3 is CASSLEGQGSYNEQFF. Complete variable domain (other parts from reference TRBV5-1 and TRBJ2-1): KAGVTQTPRYLIKTRGQQVTLSCSPISGHRSVSWYQQTPGQGLQFLFEYFSETQRNKGNFPGRFSGRQFSNSRSEMNVSTLELGDSALYLCASSLEGQGSYNEQFFGPGTRLTVL.

V gene TRBV7-9 combines with J gene TRBJ2-2; the TRBD1 assignment by TCRdb is unverifiable without DNA. The germline gives CDR1 SEHNR, CDR2 FQNEAQ (reference sequence). The CDR3 is 15 amino acids. CDR3 amino acids: CASTQGTENTGELFF.

The CDR3 sequence: CASSLWASGREEASTDTQYF. The gene calls are TRBV12-3 or TRBV12-4 and TRBJ2-3; the D call of TRBD2 rests on TCRdb alone, since no DNA is present to check it. This CDR3 contains 20 residues.